The rows below give T cell receptor beta chains drawn from one sample of a study of T cells in Graves' hyperthyroidism and ophthalmopathy. TCRdb recomputed calls from the multiplex PCR reads with MiXCR, one row per CDR3 protein. The data contain 300,000 to 450,000 distinct CDR3 sequences, more than 12% of them singletons. Sequencing used blood. These receptors were obtained from a woman in her thirties with Graves' hyperthyroidism. Both conserved end residues are trimmed from each CDR3.

j_call: TRBJ2-2
v_call: TRBV27
cdr3_aa: ASNAYANTGELF

j_call: TRBJ2-5
v_call: TRBV18
cdr3_aa: ASSRRGEQETQY

j_call: TRBJ2-5
v_call: TRBV24-1
cdr3_aa: ATSDPGTSPQETQY

j_call: TRBJ2-1
v_call: TRBV18
cdr3_aa: ASSPLAGTRNEQF

j_call: TRBJ2-7
v_call: TRBV2
cdr3_aa: ASRYGRVTYEQY

j_call: TRBJ1-6
v_call: TRBV9
cdr3_aa: ASSVDGSPYNSPLH

j_call: TRBJ2-7
v_call: TRBV7-9
cdr3_aa: ASTERGVGPYEQY

j_call: TRBJ2-2
v_call: TRBV11-2
cdr3_aa: ASSLRGGDTGELF

j_call: TRBJ2-7
v_call: TRBV27
cdr3_aa: ASSPGLGDEQY

j_call: TRBJ2-7
v_call: TRBV30
cdr3_aa: AWSGGGSYEQY

j_call: TRBJ2-3
v_call: TRBV3-1
cdr3_aa: ASSPNPTDTQY

j_call: TRBJ1-1
v_call: TRBV5-6
cdr3_aa: ASSRDVAKAF

j_call: TRBJ2-7
v_call: TRBV10-1
cdr3_aa: ASSESLSGRDEQY

j_call: TRBJ1-2
v_call: TRBV7-9
cdr3_aa: ASSYGQEYGYT

j_call: TRBJ2-1
v_call: TRBV19
cdr3_aa: ASSIIRANEQF

j_call: TRBJ1-5
v_call: TRBV2
cdr3_aa: ANSVRARNQPQH

j_call: TRBJ2-7
v_call: TRBV2
cdr3_aa: ASSEGAFYEQY

j_call: TRBJ1-1
v_call: TRBV18
cdr3_aa: ASSPRGTGGKNTEAF

j_call: TRBJ2-2
v_call: TRBV27
cdr3_aa: ASSDPGTGDTGELF

j_call: TRBJ2-1
v_call: TRBV9
cdr3_aa: ASSVWEDEQF

j_call: TRBJ2-7
v_call: TRBV19
cdr3_aa: ASSYGVHYEQY

j_call: TRBJ2-3
v_call: TRBV9
cdr3_aa: ASTSGSLDTQY

j_call: TRBJ2-3
v_call: TRBV19
cdr3_aa: ASSIGEVWDTQY

j_call: TRBJ1-1
v_call: TRBV10-1
cdr3_aa: ASSPTTGMNTEAF

j_call: TRBJ2-7
v_call: TRBV5-1
cdr3_aa: ASSLEGRVFYEQY